This TCR beta chain was documented in a study of cytomegalovirus exposure and HLA in healthy donors. Study-level points and caveats: The study found most TCR sequences rare, yet found some public TCRs in many donors.

This PCR relied on a set of 60 Vbeta primers and 13 Jbeta primers. TCRdb keeps only in-frame clones here, not all; method: immunoSEQ multiplex PCR. The top ten clones hold 1% to 1.5% of a sample with more than 95,000 clones, over 70% of them seen once. A note on this clone: No antigen is known for it.

These donors counted as nominally healthy when sampled, but unrecorded immune exposures were likely. Germline V CDR1 and CDR2: SGHDN, FVKESK. The junction had 8 bases not matched to a gene; V was cut back by 6 bases and J by 3 bases. The CDR3 runs 14 residues. V usage is TRBV14 and J usage is TRBJ2-7, with TRBD1 matching 7 bases. The receptor comes from a man aged 35 to 55 in good health and CMV-seronegative. The sample comprised PBMCs. This CDR3 is CASRRQGSGYEQYF. The CDR3 DNA sequence: TGTGCCAGCAGACGACAGGGTTCTGGCTACGAGCAGTACTTC.